This TCR beta chain was sequenced for a study of blood T cell repertoires in COVID-19. Authors' processing steps: Estimated nucleated cell counts came from reference gene primer amplification. The table came from immunoSEQ multiplex PCR; TCRdb's copy has only in-frame clones and leaves some out. V and J calls and clone size are as listed in that table; D and trimming were resolved from the DNA. The table has about 170,000 clones, almost 85% seen once. The source is a middle-aged man who had recovered from COVID-19. Sequencing was done on a sample of peripheral blood.

CDR3 residues: CASSSGTSGFEQYF. The CDR3 DNA reads as TGTGCCAGCAGTTCCGGGACTAGCGGGTTCGAGCAGTACTTC. V gene TRBV27 combines with J gene TRBJ2-7, with 12 bases lining up with TRBD2. J was trimmed by 6 bases and V by 4 bases; bases with no gene match: 4. The CDR3 totals 14 residues. Germline V CDR1 and CDR2: MNHEY, SMNVEV (reference sequence).